The 21 T cell receptor beta chains below come from one sample, sequenced in a study of lung T cells in sarcoidosis with Löfgren's syndrome. TCRdb reprocessed the reads with MiXCR, giving one entry per CDR3 protein. The data contain just under 20,000 distinct CDR3 sequences, 20% to 25% of them singletons. The sequenced sample was CD4+ T cells from PBMCs. These receptors all come from a human donor with sarcoidosis (Löfgren's syndrome or another form), or a control subject (not recorded which).

In this sample, this clonotype turned up many times. The gene calls are TRBV11-2 and TRBJ2-3; D is possibly TRBD2 (7 bases). The germline V and J ends were trimmed by 5 bases and 3 bases, with 18 bases remaining between them. This CDR3 has 16 amino acids. The V gene's germline CDR1 is SGHAT and CDR2 FQNNGV. CDR3 nucleotide sequence: TGTGCCAGCAGCCCAGCTAGGGGGGGTCTAACAGATACGCAGTATTTT. This sequence encodes CASSPARGGLTDTQYF. Full variable domain (missing parts from reference TRBV11-2 and TRBJ2-3): EAGVAQSPRYKIIEKRQSVAFWCNPISGHATLYWYQQILGQGPKLLIQFQNNGVVDDSQLPKDRFSAERLKGVDSTLKIQPAKLEDSAVYLCASSPARGGLTDTQYFGPGTRLTVL.

This clonotype was seen many times. The CDR3 DNA reads as TGTGCCAGCAGAAAAGCGGGGGGCCTCGATGAGCAGTTCTTC. Residues: CASRKAGGLDEQFF. The chain uses TRBV2 and TRBJ2-1; 9 bases fit TRBD2. The ends lost 6 bases at V and 8 bases at J; junction bases unmatched: 8. This CDR3 is built from 14 residues. The germline CDR1 and CDR2 sequences are SNHLY and FYNNEI.

This clonotype showed up many times. V usage is TRBV19 and J usage is TRBJ1-1; no definite D call. This CDR3 has 11 amino acids. In germline, CDR1 is LNHDA, CDR2 SQIVND (reference sequence). Deletions cut 7 bases from V and 3 bases from J, with 6 bases between. This chain's CDR3 is CASTGYTEAFF. CDR3 DNA sequence: TGTGCCAGTACCGGTTACACTGAAGCTTTCTTT.

Ten or more counts support this clonotype. V gene TRBV15 combines with J gene TRBJ2-3; 7 bases match TRBD2. V shed 2 bases, J shed 1 base, and the junction held 3 bases outside the gene matches. CDR1 is LNHNV, CDR2 YYDKDF, per germline (reference sequence). The CDR3 is 15 residues long. The CDR3 is CATSRLAAGTDTQYF. The CDR3 DNA reads as TGTGCCACCAGCAGACTAGCGGCCGGCACAGATACGCAGTATTTT.

This clonotype was observed many times. J is TRBJ2-1 and V is TRBV28; 8 nucleotides align to TRBD1. Per the germline V gene, CDR1 is MDHEN and CDR2 is SYDVKM. The V gene end was trimmed by 10 bases and the J gene end by 4 bases; junction bases not matched to a gene: 9. The CDR3 extends over 14 amino acids. In DNA, the CDR3 is TGTGCCACTCGACTGGGACAGGTTTACAATGAGCAGTTCTTC. Its protein is CATRLGQVYNEQFF.

This clonotype was observed at least ten times. The chain is built from TRBV3-1 and TRBJ2-3; TRBD2 might be the D (6 bases). The germline V and J ends were trimmed by 4 bases and 0 bases, with 17 bases remaining between them. The CDR3 runs 17 residues. Germline-derived CDR1 and CDR2 are LGHDT and YNNKEL (reference sequence). CDR3 DNA sequence: TGTGCCAGCAGCCCAACGTTCACTAGCTCAAGCACAGATACGCAGTATTTT. As protein: CASSPTFTSSSTDTQYF.

Many counts were recorded for this clonotype. The CDR3 sequence: CASSELSSPAGELFF. In DNA, the CDR3 is TGTGCCAGCAGTGAACTATCGTCCCCCGCCGGGGAGCTGTTTTTT. The genes are TRBV2 and TRBJ2-2; no definite D call. The CDR3 runs 15 residues. CDR1 is SNHLY and CDR2 is FYNNEI in the germline V gene. V was pared by 2 bases and J by 6 bases, with 13 bases between.

With respect to this clonotype: The junction differs from germline at one of its ends, possibly a read error. The chain combines TRBV6-6 with TRBJ1-3; a possible D gene is TRBD1 (5 bases). The CDR3 is 16 amino acids. The germline gives CDR1 MNHNY, CDR2 SVGAGI (reference sequence). The CDR3 loop is CACSYSGTPSGSTIYF. CDR3 coding DNA: TGTGCCTGCAGTTACTCAGGGACCCCCTCTGGAAGCACCATATATTTT.

The V gene is TRBV27, the J gene TRBJ2-5, with 11 bases identical to TRBD2. This CDR3 comprises 18 residues. Trimming cost V 4 bases and J 7 bases; bases outside gene matches: 17. Germline CDR1 reads MNHEY; CDR2 reads SMNVEV (reference sequence). The CDR3: CASSSRLAGNGLGGTQYF. The CDR3 region has the DNA TGTGCCAGCAGTTCCAGACTAGCGGGAAATGGTCTAGGAGGGACCCAGTACTTC.

The table lists this clonotype with many counts. The rearrangement links TRBV16 to TRBJ1-5, with D maybe TRBD1 (6 bases). The CDR3 extends over 16 amino acids. The V gene lost 0 bases and the J gene lost 1 base, with 10 bases spanning the gap. Germline CDR1 KGHSY, CDR2 FQNENV. CDR3 sequence: CASSQSSQGSNQPQHF. The CDR3 region has the DNA TGTGCCAGCAGCCAATCGTCGCAGGGGAGCAATCAGCCCCAGCATTTT.

This clonotype was counted ten times or more. The gene calls are TRBV4-3 and TRBJ2-1, with 7 bases aligning to TRBD1. The CDR3 sequence is 15 residues long. From germline, CDR1 is LGHNA and CDR2 YSLEER. Losses at the gene ends were 0 bases for V and 9 bases for J; bases not matched to a gene: 8. CDR3 coding DNA: TGCGCCAGCAGCCAAGATGGGACAGCCGTCGGTGAGCAGTTCTTC. Protein product: CASSQDGTAVGEQFF.

As to this clonotype: No conserved phenylalanine or tryptophan is present at the end of the CDR3, so a read error is the likely explanation. J is TRBJ2-1 and V is TRBV5-1, with D maybe TRBD1 (8 bases). V was pared by 4 bases and J by 9 bases, with 29 bases between. Looked up from germline, CDR1 is SGHRS and CDR2 is YFSETQ. The CDR3 contains 18 residues. The CDR3 reads CASSLGQGTGGGQGEQFL. CDR3 nucleotide sequence: TGCGCCAGCAGCCTAGGACAGGGAACGGGCGGGGGTCAAGGTGAGCAGTTCCTC.

There are many counts of this clonotype. This chain connects TRBV5-1 to TRBJ1-3, with D perhaps TRBD1 (6 bases). The CDR3 consists of 16 residues. V lost 4 bases, J lost 4 bases, and 18 bases lay in between. Germline CDR1 SGHRS, CDR2 YFSETQ. CDR3: CASSREGGSGGNTIYF. Here the CDR3 DNA reads TGCGCCAGCAGCCGGGAAGGGGGTTCGGGCGGAAACACCATATATTTT.

This clonotype showed up many times. The CDR3, as DNA: TGTGCCACCAGCAGAATCGGGGGGCTAAACACCGGGGAGCTGTTTTTT. Encoded protein: CATSRIGGLNTGELFF. V usage is TRBV15 and J usage is TRBJ2-2, with D tentatively TRBD2 (7 bases). The CDR3 is 16 amino acids. V was cut by 2 bases and J by 2 bases, with 12 bases left in between. CDR1 LNHNV and CDR2 YYDKDF come from the germline V gene (reference sequence).

This clonotype came up many times. The rearrangement uses TRBV7-2 and TRBJ2-3; tentatively, D is TRBD2 (5 bases). Germline CDR1 and CDR2: SGHTA and FQGNSA. This CDR3 contains 15 residues. Between the trimmed V and J ends, which lost 0 bases and 2 bases, there was a span of 9 bases. The CDR3 region is CASSLALSVTDTQYF. The CDR3 region has the DNA TGTGCCAGCAGCTTAGCGCTTAGCGTCACAGATACGCAGTATTTT.

This clonotype is labeled as medium-sized (0.01 to 0.1%). The genes are TRBV6-6 and TRBJ1-5; possibly TRBD1 for D (5 bases). The V gene lost 2 bases and the J gene lost 6 bases, with 11 bases spanning the gap. The germline V gene has CDR1 MNHNY and CDR2 SVGAGI (reference sequence). The CDR3 is 14 amino acids. CDR3 protein: CASSYGGEGQPQHF. The CDR3 coding sequence is TGTGCCAGCAGTTACGGAGGGGAGGGTCAGCCCCAGCATTTT.

Turning to this clonotype: This may be a read error, as it is one base from a much larger clone. The V and J genes are TRBV5-4 and TRBJ2-5, with D tentatively TRBD1 (6 bases). Trimming left V 7 bases short and J 1 base short, with 17 bases between. Germline CDR1 SGHNT, CDR2 YYREEE (reference sequence). The CDR3 extends over 15 amino acids. CDR3 loop: CASRPGPGVQETQYF. Written as DNA, the CDR3 is TGTGCCAGCCGCCCCGGACCAGGGGTCCAAGAGACCCAGTACTTC.

This clonotype was observed at least ten times. The chain recombines TRBV20-1 with TRBJ2-5; the D gene is possibly TRBD2 (7 bases). This CDR3 comprises 13 residues. V was clipped by 1 base and J by 7 bases, with 13 bases between them. CDR1 and CDR2 from the germline V gene are DFQATT and SNEGSKA (reference sequence). CDR3 bases: TGCAGTGCTAGAGGGGCGGGGGCAACGACCCAGTACTTC. Translating it yields CSARGAGATTQYF.

As to this clonotype: Possible read error: a much larger clone is one base away. The chain carries TRBV9 and TRBJ1-6; no clear D. The ends were cut back, 3 bases at V and 5 bases at J, with 12 bases in the middle. The germline V gene encodes CDR1 SGDLS and CDR2 YYNGEE. The CDR3 has 15 residues. The CDR3 protein is CASSGGMANNSPLHF. DNA of the CDR3: TGTGCCAGCAGCGGCGGGATGGCGAATAATTCACCCCTCCACTTT.

This clonotype was seen at least ten times. The J gene is TRBJ1-4, the V gene TRBV7-6; 9 bases map to TRBD1. Germline V CDR1 and CDR2: SGHVS, FNYEAQ. This CDR3 is 13 amino acids long. J lost 7 bases, V lost 3 bases, and 0 bases had no gene match. The CDR3 protein is CASSLGQGEKLFF. The CDR3 region has the DNA TGTGCCAGCAGCTTGGGACAGGGTGAAAAACTGTTTTTT.

This clonotype ranks as medium-sized (0.01 to 0.1%). The rearrangement links TRBV28 to TRBJ1-5; unclear D gene. Germline V gene lookup returns CDR1 MDHEN and CDR2 SYDVKM. V lost 7 bases and J lost 1, with 5 bases in between. The CDR3 sequence is 12 residues long. The CDR3 reads CASTESNQPQHF. CDR3 coding DNA: TGTGCCAGCACGGAGAGCAATCAGCCCCAGCATTTT.